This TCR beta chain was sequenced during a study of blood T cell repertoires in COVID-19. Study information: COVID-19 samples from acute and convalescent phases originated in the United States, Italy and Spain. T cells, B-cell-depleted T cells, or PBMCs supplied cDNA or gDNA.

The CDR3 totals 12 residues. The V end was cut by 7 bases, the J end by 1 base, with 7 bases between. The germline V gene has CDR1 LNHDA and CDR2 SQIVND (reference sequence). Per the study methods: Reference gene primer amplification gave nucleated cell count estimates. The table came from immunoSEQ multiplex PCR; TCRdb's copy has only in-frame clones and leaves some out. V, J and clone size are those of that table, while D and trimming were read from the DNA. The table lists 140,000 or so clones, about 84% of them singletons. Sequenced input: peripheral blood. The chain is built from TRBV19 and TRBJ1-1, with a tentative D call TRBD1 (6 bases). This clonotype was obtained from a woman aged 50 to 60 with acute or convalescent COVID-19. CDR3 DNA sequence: TGTGCCAGTAAGACAGGGAACACTGAAGCTTTCTTT. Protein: CASKTGNTEAFF.